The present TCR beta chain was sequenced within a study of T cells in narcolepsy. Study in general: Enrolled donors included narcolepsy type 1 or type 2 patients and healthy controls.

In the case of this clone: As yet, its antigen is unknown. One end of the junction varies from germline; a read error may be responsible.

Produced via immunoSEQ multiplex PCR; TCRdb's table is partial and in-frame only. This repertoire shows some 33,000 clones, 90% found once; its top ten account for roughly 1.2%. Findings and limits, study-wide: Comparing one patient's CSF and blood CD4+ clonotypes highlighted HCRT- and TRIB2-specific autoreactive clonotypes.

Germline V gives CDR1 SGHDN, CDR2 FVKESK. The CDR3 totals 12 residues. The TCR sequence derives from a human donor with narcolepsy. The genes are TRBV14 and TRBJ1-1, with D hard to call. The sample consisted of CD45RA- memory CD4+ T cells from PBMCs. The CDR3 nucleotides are TGTGCCAGCAGCCAAGTTTCCCAGAAGCTGCTCTTT. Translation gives CASSQVSQKLLF.